A selection of T cell receptor beta chains follows, all from one sample in a study of T cells after somatic rescue of genetic block. Sequencing was performed with immunoSEQ multiplex PCR; in TCRdb, only in-frame clones are kept and a portion is missing. The profile shows over 14,000 clones, more than 65% of them singletons. Sequencing was carried out using peripheral blood mononuclear cells (PBMCs). All receptors come from a boy aged 5-17 years. Each CDR3 is given with its conserved first and last residue. D genes are given only for firm matches. Only some rows state a clone size, as once, few, many or a class for expanded clones.

size: -; D: -; V: TRBV16; J: TRBJ1-5; length: 14; DNA: TGTGCCAGCAGCCAATCGCCATTCAATCAGCCCCAGCATTTT; CDR3: CASSQSPFNQPQHF
size: -; D: -; V: TRBV5-5; J: TRBJ2-2; length: 15; DNA: TGTGCCAGCAGCTTTTCCAGGGGGAACACCGGGGAGCTGTTTTTT; CDR3: CASSFSRGNTGELFF
size: -; D: -; V: TRBV30; J: TRBJ2-3; length: 13; DNA: TGTGCCTGGAGTGTGGTTGGGAGACTAGTGCAGTATTTT; CDR3: CAWSVVGRLVQYF
size: -; D: -; V: TRBV4-1; J: TRBJ2-5; length: 17; DNA: TGCGCCAGCAGCCAAGATCCTAGGGGGACTGGGGGGGAGACCCAGTACTTC; CDR3: CASSQDPRGTGGETQYF
size: -; D: -; V: TRBV27; J: TRBJ2-5; length: 13; DNA: TGTGCCAGCAGTTTATCACAGGTAGAGACCCAGTACTTC; CDR3: CASSLSQVETQYF
size: once; D: -; V: TRBV5-1; J: TRBJ1-3; length: 13; DNA: TGCGCCAGCAGCTTGAGGTCTGGAAACACCATATATTTT; CDR3: CASSLRSGNTIYF
size: few; D: -; V: TRBV10-2; J: TRBJ1-1; length: 13; DNA: TGCGCCAGCAGCCTGGTCGGGGTTACTGAAGCTTTCTTT; CDR3: CASSLVGVTEAFF
size: -; D: TRBD1; V: TRBV11-3; J: TRBJ2-7; length: 15; DNA: TGTGCCAGCAGCTTTGACAGGGGTTCCTCCTACGAGCAGTACTTC; CDR3: CASSFDRGSSYEQYF
size: -; D: TRBD2; V: TRBV5-6; J: TRBJ2-1; length: 15; DNA: TGTGCCAGCAGCCCGGGACTAGCGGGGGTCTATGAGCAGTTCTTC; CDR3: CASSPGLAGVYEQFF
size: -; D: -; V: TRBV28; J: TRBJ1-5; length: 13; DNA: TGTGCCAGCAGCCTTCGGGCGTTGCAGCCCCAGCATTTT; CDR3: CASSLRALQPQHF
size: -; D: -; V: TRBV5-1; J: TRBJ2-7; length: 13; DNA: TGCGCCAGCAGCTTGGGACAGATTTACGAGCAGTACTTC; CDR3: CASSLGQIYEQYF
size: -; D: -; V: TRBV18; J: TRBJ2-5; length: 13; DNA: TGTGCCAGCTCTCTGGACTACCCGGAGACCCAGTACTTC; CDR3: CASSLDYPETQYF
size: -; D: TRBD2; V: TRBV5-1; J: TRBJ2-7; length: 16; DNA: TGCGCCAGCAGCTTGGCCGAAGGGGCGGGGGCCTACGAGCAGTACTTC; CDR3: CASSLAEGAGAYEQYF
size: -; D: -; V: TRBV6-1; J: TRBJ1-5; length: 17; DNA: TGTGCCAGCAGTGAAGCGGGGACTCTCCGGAGCAATCAGCCCCAGCATTTT; CDR3: CASSEAGTLRSNQPQHF
size: -; D: -; V: TRBV6-5; J: TRBJ2-1; length: 14; DNA: TGTGCCAGCACTTTCCTTAAAGTCTACAATGAGCAGTTCTTC; CDR3: CASTFLKVYNEQFF
size: -; D: -; V: TRBV7-9; J: TRBJ1-1; length: 12; DNA: TGTGCCAGCAGCCGGGGGCGCACTGAAGCTTTCTTT; CDR3: CASSRGRTEAFF
size: -; D: TRBD2; V: TRBV9; J: TRBJ2-5; length: 14; DNA: TGTGCCAGCAGCCCTCAAGGGGCGGGAGAAGGCCAGTACTTC; CDR3: CASSPQGAGEGQYF
size: -; D: -; V: TRBV10-3; J: TRBJ2-7; length: 11; DNA: TGTGCCATCAGTGAGACGGCAGAGCAGTACTTC; CDR3: CAISETAEQYF
size: -; D: TRBD2; V: TRBV5-1; J: TRBJ2-3; length: 16; DNA: TGCGCCAGCAGCTTGGTGGCTAGCGGGGTGGGAAATACGCAGTATTTT; CDR3: CASSLVASGVGNTQYF
size: -; D: -; V: TRBV29-1; J: TRBJ2-3; length: 12; DNA: TGCAGCGTTGGGCTGGGGGAGTATACGCAGTATTTT; CDR3: CSVGLGEYTQYF
size: -; D: -; V: TRBV7-3; J: TRBJ2-2; length: 14; DNA: TGTGCCAGCAGCTCATTACTCAACACCGGGGAGCTGTTTTTT; CDR3: CASSSLLNTGELFF
size: -; D: -; V: TRBV5-1; J: TRBJ2-2; length: 14; DNA: TGCGCCAGCAGCTGGGTCCACGAGCTCGGGGAGCTGTTTTTT; CDR3: CASSWVHELGELFF
size: -; D: -; V: TRBV6-1; J: TRBJ2-3; length: 13; DNA: TGTGCCAGCATCCAGGGGGGGATGGATACGCAGTATTTT; CDR3: CASIQGGMDTQYF
size: -; D: -; V: TRBV9; J: TRBJ1-6; length: 12; DNA: TGTGCCAGCAGCGGGCAGGGCTCACCCCTCCACTTT; CDR3: CASSGQGSPLHF
size: -; D: -; V: TRBV19; J: TRBJ2-3; length: 14; DNA: TGTGCCAGTAGTTGGCAGGCGAGCACAGATACGCAGTATTTT; CDR3: CASSWQASTDTQYF
size: -; D: -; V: TRBV11-3; J: TRBJ1-1; length: 17; DNA: TGTGCCAGCAGCTTAGAAGCCATCAGGGTCGGGTTACCTGAAGCTTTCTTT; CDR3: CASSLEAIRVGLPEAFF